This T cell receptor (beta chain) was identified in a study of tumor and adjacent non-tumor tissue in lung cancer. As for the study in general: Stage I to III disease affected approximately 11 men and 4 or 5 women aged about 31 to 85.

RNA was extracted from bulk tissue without any cell sorting. For this clonotype: Antigen specificity is unknown.

Three rounds of nested PCR, following a modified ARM-PCR protocol, produced the TCRbeta library. TCRdb recomputed calls from the multiplex PCR reads with MiXCR, one row per CDR3 protein. This sample has about 200,000 distinct CDR3 sequences, with around 70% found just once. Germline lookup yields CDR1 SGHNT and CDR2 YENEEA. The CDR3 contains 14 residues. With 5 bases removed from V and 5 bases from J, the gap between germline ends came to 15 bases. Study conclusions and caveats: Compared with tumor, normal lung showed significantly lower TCR diversity.

The TCR sequence derives from a man aged 55 to 70 with non-small cell lung cancer. The genes are TRBV11-3 and TRBJ1-1; no clear D gene. The sequenced sample was lung tumor tissue. CDR3 residues: CASSPRGRQTEAFF. CDR3 sequence (DNA): TGTGCCAGCAGCCCGCGCGGACGGCAGACTGAAGCTTTCTTT. The variable domain in full, with the rest retrieved from reference TRBV11-3 and TRBJ1-1, is EAGVVQSPRYKIIEKKQPVAFWCNPISGHNTLYWYLQNLGQGPELLIRYENEEAVDDSQLPKDRFSAERLKGVDSTLKIQPAELGDSAVYLCASSPRGRQTEAFFGQGTRLTVV.